These T cell receptor beta chains were read from a single sample in a study of blood T cell repertoires in COVID-19. Assay used: immunoSEQ multiplex PCR; TCRdb lists only in-frame clones, some missing. Of hundreds of thousands of clones detected, around 79% appear once; the ten largest clones hold about 3.5%. The sample consisted of peripheral blood. The receptor set was obtained from a woman aged 80 or older with acute or convalescent COVID-19. Each CDR3 is given with its conserved first and last residue. The order of the fields is V gene, CDR3 protein.

v_call: TRBV10-3; cdr3_aa: CAISALLASTDTQYF
v_call: TRBV19; cdr3_aa: CASSPRSPASGSPWNEQFF
v_call: TRBV7-9; cdr3_aa: CASSAWTGGSQETQYF
v_call: TRBV18; cdr3_aa: CASSPASGRALETQYF
v_call: TRBV6-6; cdr3_aa: CASEGAGKADGYTF
v_call: TRBV5-1; cdr3_aa: CASSFDSSEQFF
v_call: TRBV7-2; cdr3_aa: CASSLDPQGIYGYTF
v_call: TRBV2; cdr3_aa: CASSELRGNEKLFF
v_call: TRBV5-6; cdr3_aa: CASSLRGAGANSPLHF
v_call: TRBV3-1/TRBV3-2; cdr3_aa: CASSQGSNYGYTF
v_call: TRBV27; cdr3_aa: CASSFSTSPTYITQYF
v_call: TRBV19; cdr3_aa: CASSIGQGGNEQFF
v_call: TRBV5-4; cdr3_aa: CASSIGTGGYNEQFF
v_call: TRBV11-2; cdr3_aa: CASSQPRPSSGANTQYF
v_call: TRBV28; cdr3_aa: CASRATGSMLGSPLHF
v_call: TRBV2; cdr3_aa: CASRADRGGSETQYF
v_call: TRBV7-2; cdr3_aa: CASSFGRTFTDTQYF
v_call: TRBV27; cdr3_aa: CASSLEGASGYTF
v_call: TRBV10-3; cdr3_aa: CAISDRRQGGSNEQFF
v_call: TRBV2; cdr3_aa: CASSWGTSGNTIYF
v_call: TRBV2; cdr3_aa: CASSGLDTDSPLHF
v_call: TRBV6-6; cdr3_aa: CASSAGGNTDTQYF
v_call: TRBV19; cdr3_aa: CASSVTGVNNSPLHF
v_call: TRBV24-1; cdr3_aa: CATSDTHDRQETQYF
v_call: TRBV3-1/TRBV3-2; cdr3_aa: CASSVPLLSGRDNEQFF
v_call: TRBV10-2; cdr3_aa: CASSDIAGLGLKAFF
v_call: TRBV4-1; cdr3_aa: CASSQGDISNEKLFF
v_call: TRBV12-3/TRBV12-4; cdr3_aa: CASSLVAGGTQYF
v_call: TRBV5-6; cdr3_aa: CASSPRVDTQYF
v_call: TRBV19; cdr3_aa: CASRVQGRNSPLHF
v_call: TRBV6-5; cdr3_aa: CASSLQEAYEQYF
v_call: TRBV20-1; cdr3_aa: CSASDTGTAYGYTF
v_call: TRBV5-5; cdr3_aa: CASSTTGDYGYTF
v_call: TRBV6-5; cdr3_aa: CASSYKEVGYEQYF
v_call: TRBV6-5; cdr3_aa: CATLGGHEQYF
v_call: TRBV18; cdr3_aa: CASSPLQGGETQYF
v_call: TRBV7-2; cdr3_aa: CASSTSSGFTDTQYF
v_call: TRBV5-1; cdr3_aa: CASSLGAGYGYTF
v_call: TRBV27; cdr3_aa: CASKPSTGVSYEQYF
v_call: TRBV7-9; cdr3_aa: CASSRGQADTEAFF